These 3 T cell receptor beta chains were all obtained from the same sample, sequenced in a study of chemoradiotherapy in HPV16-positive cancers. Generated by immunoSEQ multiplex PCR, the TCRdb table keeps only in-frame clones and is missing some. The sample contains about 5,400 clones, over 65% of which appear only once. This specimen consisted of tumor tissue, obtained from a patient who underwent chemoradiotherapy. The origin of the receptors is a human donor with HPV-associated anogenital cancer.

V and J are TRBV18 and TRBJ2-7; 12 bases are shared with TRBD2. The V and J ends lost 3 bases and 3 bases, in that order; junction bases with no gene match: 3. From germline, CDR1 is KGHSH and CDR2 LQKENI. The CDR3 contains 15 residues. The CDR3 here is CASSPSSGRDYEQYF. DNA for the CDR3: TGTGCCAGCTCACCGTCTAGCGGGAGGGACTACGAGCAGTACTTC.

The CDR3 here is CASSVGGQSYGYTF. In nucleotides, the CDR3 is TGTGCCAGCAGCGTAGGGGGGCAGTCCTATGGCTACACCTTC. The chain links TRBV9 to TRBJ1-2, with D possibly matching TRBD1 (6 bases). This CDR3 is 14 amino acids long. V gave up 0 bases and J gave up 4 bases, with 10 bases separating them. From germline, CDR1 is SGDLS and CDR2 YYNGEE. The complete variable domain, with remaining parts taken from reference TRBV9 and TRBJ1-2, reads DSGVTQTPKHLITATGQRVTLRCSPRSGDLSVYWYQQSLDQGLQFLIQYYNGEERAKGNILERFSAQQFPDLHSELNLSSLELGDSALYFCASSVGGQSYGYTFGSGTRLTVV.

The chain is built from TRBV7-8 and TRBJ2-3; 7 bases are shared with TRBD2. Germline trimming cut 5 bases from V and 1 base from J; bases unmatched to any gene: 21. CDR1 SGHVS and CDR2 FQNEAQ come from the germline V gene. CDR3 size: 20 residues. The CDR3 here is CASSPSRLAEHLLRTDTQYF. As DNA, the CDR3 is TGTGCCAGCAGCCCCTCTAGGCTAGCGGAGCACCTCTTGCGCACAGATACGCAGTATTTT.